Listed here are 27 T cell receptor beta chains from one sample, sequenced in a study of CD8 T cells in Susac syndrome. An amount of RNA that ranged from about 0.45 to 1 ug was reverse transcribed with random hexamers. TCRdb re-derived calls from the immunoSEQ multiplex PCR reads in MiXCR, one entry per CDR3 protein. The table shows some 140,000 distinct CDR3 sequences, with more than 85% occurring only once. The sample taken for sequencing was CD8+ T cells from PBMCs. The receptors come from a human donor with Susac syndrome.

The rearrangement uses TRBV5-6 and TRBJ2-2; 10 nucleotides line up with TRBD2. Trimming removed 0 bases from V and 6 bases from J; junction bases left unmatched: 5. Germline V gene lookup returns CDR1 SGHDT and CDR2 YYEEEE. This CDR3 is 16 amino acids long. The CDR3 loop is CASSLVLAGEAGELFF. The CDR3 coding sequence is TGTGCCAGCAGCTTGGTTCTAGCGGGAGAGGCCGGGGAGCTGTTTTTT.

The chain recombines TRBV4-1 with TRBJ1-1, with D maybe TRBD1 (5 bases). The V gene's germline CDR1 is MGHRA and CDR2 YSYEKL. This CDR3 contains 14 residues. Trimming removed 3 bases at V and 1 base at J, with 9 bases between. CDR3 protein: CASSHLTGNTEAFF. CDR3 coding DNA: TGCGCCAGCAGCCACCTTACAGGGAACACTGAAGCTTTCTTT.

The V call is TRBV28, the J call TRBJ2-3; TRBD2 matches at 11 bases. The trim removed 7 bases at V and 2 bases at J, leaving 8 bases unmatched. From germline, CDR1 is MDHEN and CDR2 SYDVKM. The CDR3 consists of 16 residues. CDR3 in DNA: TGTGCCAGCACCCTGACTAGCGGGACGATCACAGATACGCAGTATTTT. Protein product: CASTLTSGTITDTQYF.

The chain recombines TRBV27 with TRBJ1-4, with TRBD1 identical over 9 bases. Germline values: CDR1 MNHEY, CDR2 SMNVEV (reference sequence). The CDR3 is made up of 14 amino acids. V lost 7 bases, J lost 5 bases, and 5 bases stayed unmatched. The CDR3 coding sequence is TGTGCCAGCAAGCGGGGACAGGGAAATGAAAAACTGTTTTTT. Amino acid sequence: CASKRGQGNEKLFF.

V gene TRBV13 combines with J gene TRBJ2-7; the D is unclear. The CDR3 consists of 13 residues. V gave up 5 bases and J gave up 2 bases, with 10 bases separating them. Germline V gene sequence: CDR1 PRHDT, CDR2 FYEKMQ (reference sequence). The CDR3: CASSQRSTYEQYF. The DNA for the CDR3 is TGTGCCAGCAGCCAACGCTCGACCTACGAGCAGTACTTC.

This chain uses TRBV7-9 with TRBJ1-5; D remains ambiguous. The germline CDR1 and CDR2 sequences are SEHNR and FQNEAQ (reference sequence). This CDR3 is built from 15 residues. The ends were cut back, 3 bases at V and 0 bases at J, with 9 bases in the middle. CDR3 region: CASSFGVYSNQPQHF. Written as DNA, the CDR3 is TGTGCCAGCAGCTTCGGAGTTTATAGCAATCAGCCCCAGCATTTT.

The chain has TRBV6-5 and TRBJ2-7; D call uncertain. V was pared by 0 bases and J by 6 bases, with 9 bases between. The CDR3 extends over 13 amino acids. Germline V gene data show CDR1 as MNHEY and CDR2 as SVGAGI. The DNA for the CDR3 is TGTGCCAGCAGTTACTCAGAAAGGGTCGAGCAGTACTTC. Translating it yields CASSYSERVEQYF.

This clonotype was seen just once. The chain uses TRBV9 and TRBJ2-1, with TRBD2 matching over 10 bases. The junction had 4 bases not matched to a gene; V was cut back by 3 bases and J by 10 bases. The CDR3 has 13 residues. Germline lookup yields CDR1 SGDLS and CDR2 YYNGEE. CDR3 in DNA: TGTGCCAGCAGCGGACTAGCGGGTGAGGAGCAGTTCTTC. It yields the protein CASSGLAGEEQFF.

The rearrangement joins TRBV4-1 to TRBJ1-2; D is possibly TRBD1 (5 bases). Trimming cost V 0 bases and J 8 bases, with 13 bases left between them. This CDR3 is 14 amino acids long. Germline-derived CDR1 and CDR2 are MGHRA and YSYEKL. DNA for the CDR3: TGCGCCAGCAGCCAAGAATCTTCAGGGCCCGGCTACACCTTC. Amino acids: CASSQESSGPGYTF.

This rearrangement joins TRBV13 to TRBJ2-7; D is tentatively TRBD1 or TRBD2 (5 bases each). This CDR3 comprises 14 residues. Germline V gives CDR1 PRHDT, CDR2 FYEKMQ (reference sequence). Trimming pared 4 bases from V and 2 bases from J, leaving 12 bases between. CDR3 protein: CASSSLDRTYEQYF. In nucleotides, the CDR3 is TGTGCCAGCAGCTCACTAGACAGAACCTACGAGCAGTACTTC.

The DNA for the CDR3 is TGTGCCAGCAGCCCCGGGGGACTTAACTATGGCTACACCTTC. The encoded protein is CASSPGGLNYGYTF. The chain is built from TRBV7-9 and TRBJ1-2; D might be TRBD1 (5 bases). Per the germline V gene, CDR1 is SEHNR and CDR2 is FQNEAQ (reference sequence). CDR3 length: 14 residues. Trimming cost V 5 bases and J 1 base, with 11 bases left between them.

This chain connects TRBV27 to TRBJ2-1; a possible D gene is TRBD2 (5 bases). The V and J ends lost 6 bases and 2 bases respectively, with 11 bases between them. The CDR3 loop spans 14 amino acids. Germline V gene data show CDR1 as MNHEY and CDR2 as SMNVEV (reference sequence). The DNA for the CDR3 is TGTGCCAGCAGCCTCGGGGTCCCCTACAATGAGCAGTTCTTC. This translates into CASSLGVPYNEQFF.

The chain links TRBV9 to TRBJ2-3; 15 bases fit TRBD2. The junction had 8 bases not matched to a gene; V was cut back by 3 bases and J by 0 bases. The CDR3 covers 19 residues. Per germline, CDR1 SGDLS and CDR2 YYNGEE. DNA for the CDR3: TGTGCCAGCAGCGCCCCAACCGGGACTAGCGGGAGGAGCACAGATACGCAGTATTTT. Protein sequence: CASSAPTGTSGRSTDTQYF.

This chain joins TRBV27 and TRBJ1-2, with TRBD1 matching 7 bases. This CDR3 region has 14 residues. The trim removed 6 bases at V and 11 bases at J, leaving 15 bases unmatched. Germline V lookup: CDR1 MNHEY, CDR2 SMNVEV (reference sequence). The DNA of the CDR3 is TGTGCCAGCAGCTACGGGAACAGGGGATTGCCTTACACCTTC. This translates into CASSYGNRGLPYTF.

The rearrangement links TRBV9 to TRBJ1-1; 7 bases match TRBD1. The CDR3 covers 14 residues. Germline V lookup: CDR1 SGDLS, CDR2 YYNGEE. V dropped 3 bases and J dropped 0; count of bases not matched to a gene: 2. In nucleotides, the CDR3 is TGTGCCAGCAGCGGCAGGGGGATGAACACTGAAGCTTTCTTT. This translates into CASSGRGMNTEAFF.

This clonotype was detected only once. V is TRBV20-1 and J is TRBJ1-2; D remains unclear. CDR1 and CDR2 (germline): DFQATT, SNEGSKA (reference sequence). The ends were cut back, 5 bases at V and 0 bases at J, with 16 bases in the middle. The CDR3 covers 15 residues. The DNA for the CDR3 is TGCAGTGCTGGGAGGGCGGGAATGGCTAACTATGGCTACACCTTC. Its protein product is CSAGRAGMANYGYTF.

The chain uses TRBV6-1 and TRBJ1-5; TRBD1 matches at 9 bases. The CDR3 runs 16 residues. Germline loops: CDR1 MNHNS, CDR2 SASEGT. Losses at the gene ends were 2 bases for V and 5 bases for J; bases not matched to a gene: 7. The DNA of the CDR3 is TGTGCCAGCAGTGAACTACCGGGACAGGGTGATCAGCCCCAGCATTTT. It yields the protein CASSELPGQGDQPQHF.

The chain recombines TRBV6-5 with TRBJ2-7, with 9 nucleotides matching TRBD2. Germline-derived CDR1 and CDR2 are MNHEY and SVGAGI. V lost 7 bases to trimming and J lost 3 bases; unmatched junction nucleotides: 13. This CDR3 comprises 16 residues. This CDR3 reads CASILTLAGSSYEQYF. CDR3 DNA sequence: TGTGCCAGCATTTTGACGCTAGCGGGAAGTAGCTACGAGCAGTACTTC.

This sequence joins TRBV9 and TRBJ2-7; D gene unclear. The CDR3 length is 15 residues. CDR1 SGDLS and CDR2 YYNGEE come from the germline V gene. Trimming left V 1 base short and J 2 bases short, with 13 bases between. CDR3 DNA: TGTGCCAGCAGCGTATCCCCAGCTGCCCCCTACGAGCAGTACTTC. It codes for CASSVSPAAPYEQYF.

The chain joins TRBV19 to TRBJ2-1, with D perhaps TRBD1 (6 bases). CDR3 length equals 15 residues. V lost 2 bases, J lost 6 bases, and 14 bases lay in between. Germline lookup yields CDR1 LNHDA and CDR2 SQIVND (reference sequence). Here the CDR3 reads CASSIRSGQLNEQFF. CDR3 nucleotides: TGTGCCAGTAGTATAAGGTCTGGACAGCTCAATGAGCAGTTCTTC.

The rearrangement links TRBV20-1 to TRBJ1-5, with 12 nucleotides matching TRBD1. The CDR3 is 14 residues long. J lost 6 bases, V lost 6 bases, and 6 bases had no gene match. Germline CDR1 reads DFQATT; CDR2 reads SNEGSKA (reference sequence). The CDR3 DNA is TGCAGTGCCCCGGGACAGGGGGCGTTTCAGCCCCAGCATTTT. It specifies CSAPGQGAFQPQHF.

The V and J genes are TRBV20-1 and TRBJ2-7; no clear D gene. The V end lost 0 bases, the J end lost 2 bases, and 8 bases lay between the germline ends. The CDR3 sequence is 13 residues long. Germline assignment: CDR1 DFQATT and CDR2 SNEGSKA (reference sequence). CDR3 residues: CSARDPGAYEQYF. CDR3 coding DNA: TGCAGTGCTAGAGATCCAGGCGCCTACGAGCAGTACTTC.

CDR3: CASSARVDSSGNTIYF. DNA for the CDR3: TGTGCCAGCAGCGCAAGAGTGGACAGCTCTGGAAACACCATATATTTT. The chain employs TRBV9 and TRBJ1-3; tentatively, D is TRBD1 (6 bases). CDR1 and CDR2 from the germline V gene are SGDLS and YYNGEE. This CDR3 is built from 16 residues. V lost 3 bases and J 0 bases, leaving 13 bases between the germline ends.

This chain links TRBV27 with TRBJ2-3, with 7 bases that match TRBD2. Germline CDR1 and CDR2: MNHEY and SMNVEV (reference sequence). The length of the CDR3 is 15 residues. With V trimmed by 2 bases and J by 5 bases, 7 bases remained unmatched. CDR3 amino acids: CASSLVRERGDTQYF. The CDR3 DNA reads as TGTGCCAGCAGTTTAGTGCGGGAGAGGGGAGATACGCAGTATTTT.

V is TRBV4-1 and J is TRBJ2-7; TRBD2 is a possible D gene (6 bases). Germline V gene lookup returns CDR1 MGHRA and CDR2 YSYEKL. The CDR3 covers 15 residues. V lost 0 bases and J lost 3, with 12 bases in between. Here the CDR3 DNA reads TGCGCCAGCAGCCAAGATAGGGACTTAAACTACGAGCAGTACTTC. Its protein is CASSQDRDLNYEQYF.

This clonotype was seen a single time. J is TRBJ2-7 and V is TRBV20-1; D may be TRBD2 (5 bases). This CDR3 region has 14 residues. V lost 5 bases and J 5 bases, leaving 19 bases between the germline ends. In germline, CDR1 is DFQATT, CDR2 SNEGSKA (reference sequence). CDR3: CSAYSDSWHHEQYF. CDR3 nucleotides: TGCAGTGCTTACTCGGACTCTTGGCACCACGAGCAGTACTTC.

V is TRBV25-1 and J is TRBJ2-1, with a tentative D call TRBD2 (6 bases). The CDR3 loop spans 13 amino acids. V was clipped by 3 bases and J by 8 bases, with 11 bases between them. Germline CDR1 is MGHDK and CDR2 is SYGVNS. This CDR3 is CASSDGGSYEQFF. CDR3 coding DNA: TGTGCCAGCAGTGACGGGGGAAGCTATGAGCAGTTCTTC. Full variable domain (outside the CDR3, taken from reference TRBV25-1 and TRBJ2-1): EADIYQTPRYLVIGTGKKITLECSQTMGHDKMYWYQQDPGMELHLIHYSYGVNSTEKGDLSSESTVSRIRTEHFPLTLESARPSHTSQYLCASSDGGSYEQFFGPGTRLTVL.